This T cell receptor (beta chain) was documented in a study of early T cells in non-severe SARS-CoV-2 infection. Study-wide background: Chains from this unsorted whole-blood bulk RNA could not be paired.

This clonotype was seen more than once but under ten times. Its antigen is not identified. Findings of the study overall: Matches to VDJdb favored anti-spike CD8 responses and missed private and CD4 specificities.

Germline V gene sequence: CDR1 SEHNR, CDR2 FQNEAQ (reference sequence). The V gene lost 10 bases and the J gene lost 14 bases, with 11 bases spanning the gap. CDR3 size: 8 residues. Individual cDNA molecules were tagged with unique molecular identifiers. TCRdb re-called the 5' RACE reads with MiXCR, one entry per CDR3 protein. Found here are about 64,000 distinct CDR3 sequences, roughly 9% of them singletons; the top ten hold roughly 13%. The chain joins TRBV7-9 to TRBJ1-1; D ambiguous. The sequenced sample was whole blood, obtained at baseline. This TCR derives from an adult who was a healthcare worker with PCR-confirmed SARS-CoV-2 infection or an uninfected control (not recorded which). CDR3 in DNA: TGTGCCACCTCCTCGGACTTCTTT. Translation: CATSSDFF.